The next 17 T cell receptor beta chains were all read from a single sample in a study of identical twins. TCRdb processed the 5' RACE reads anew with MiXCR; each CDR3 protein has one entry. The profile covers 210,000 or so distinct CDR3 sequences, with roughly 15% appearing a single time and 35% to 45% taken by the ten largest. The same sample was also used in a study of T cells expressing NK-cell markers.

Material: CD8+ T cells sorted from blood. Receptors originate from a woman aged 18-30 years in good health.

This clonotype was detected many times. The CDR3: CASSQMSGRGTDTQYF. CDR3 DNA sequence: TGCGCCAGCAGCCAGATGAGCGGGAGAGGCACAGATACGCAGTATTTT. The chain employs TRBV4-3 and TRBJ2-3; the match to TRBD2 covers 8 bases. Germline lookup yields CDR1 LGHNA and CDR2 YSLEER. V dropped 3 bases and J dropped 1; count of bases not matched to a gene: 6. The CDR3 contains 16 residues.

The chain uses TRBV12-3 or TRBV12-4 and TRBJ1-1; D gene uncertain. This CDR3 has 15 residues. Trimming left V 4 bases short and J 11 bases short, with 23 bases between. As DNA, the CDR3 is TGTGCCAGCAGTTGGGGAGGTGGGAGCGGGGTGTTGGCTTTCTTT. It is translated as CASSWGGGSGVLAFF.

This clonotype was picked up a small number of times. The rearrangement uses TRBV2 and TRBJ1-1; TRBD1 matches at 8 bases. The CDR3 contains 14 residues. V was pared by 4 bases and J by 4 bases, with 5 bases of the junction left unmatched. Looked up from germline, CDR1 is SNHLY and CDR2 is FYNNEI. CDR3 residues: CASSARTGRTEAFF. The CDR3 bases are TGTGCCAGCAGTGCGAGGACAGGGCGCACTGAAGCTTTCTTT.

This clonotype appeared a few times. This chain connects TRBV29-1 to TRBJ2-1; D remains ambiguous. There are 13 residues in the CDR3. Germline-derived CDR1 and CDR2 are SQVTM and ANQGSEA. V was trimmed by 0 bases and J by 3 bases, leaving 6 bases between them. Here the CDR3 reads CSVEDPGYNEQFF. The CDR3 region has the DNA TGCAGCGTTGAAGATCCGGGCTACAATGAGCAGTTCTTC.

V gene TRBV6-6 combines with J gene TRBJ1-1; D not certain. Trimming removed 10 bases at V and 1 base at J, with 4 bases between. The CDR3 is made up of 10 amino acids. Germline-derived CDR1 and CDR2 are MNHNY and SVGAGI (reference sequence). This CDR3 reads CATSNTEAFF. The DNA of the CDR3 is TGTGCCACCTCGAACACTGAAGCTTTCTTT.

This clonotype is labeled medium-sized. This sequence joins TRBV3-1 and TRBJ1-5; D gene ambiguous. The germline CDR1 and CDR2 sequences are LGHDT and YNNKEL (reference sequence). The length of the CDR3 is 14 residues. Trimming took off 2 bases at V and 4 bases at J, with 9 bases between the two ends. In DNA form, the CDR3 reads TGTGCCAGCAGCCAATACAGATCAAATCAGCCCCAGCATTTT. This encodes CASSQYRSNQPQHF. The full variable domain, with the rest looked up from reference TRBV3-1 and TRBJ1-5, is DTAVSQTPKYLVTQMGNDKSIKCEQNLGHDTMYWYKQDSKKFLKIMFSYNNKELIINETVPNRFSPKSPDKAHLNLHINSLELGDSAVYFCASSQYRSNQPQHFGDGTRLSIL.

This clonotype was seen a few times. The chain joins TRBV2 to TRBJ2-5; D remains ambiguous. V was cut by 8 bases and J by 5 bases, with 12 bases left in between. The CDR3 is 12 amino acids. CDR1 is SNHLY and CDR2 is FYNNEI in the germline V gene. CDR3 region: CASVANQETQYF. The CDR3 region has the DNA TGTGCCAGCGTGGCAAATCAGGAGACCCAGTACTTC.

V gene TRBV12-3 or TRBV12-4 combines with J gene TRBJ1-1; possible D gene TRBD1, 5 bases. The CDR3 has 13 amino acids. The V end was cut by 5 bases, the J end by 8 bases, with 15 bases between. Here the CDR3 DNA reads TGTGCCAGCAGTCCGGGACTTGAGGGGGAAGCTTTCTTT. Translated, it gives CASSPGLEGEAFF.

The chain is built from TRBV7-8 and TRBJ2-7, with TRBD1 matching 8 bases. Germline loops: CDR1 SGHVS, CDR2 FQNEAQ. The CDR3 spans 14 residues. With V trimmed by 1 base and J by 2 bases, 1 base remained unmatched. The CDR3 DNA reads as TGTGCCAGCAGCTTAGAGGACAGGGCCTACGAGCAGTACTTC. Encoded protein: CASSLEDRAYEQYF. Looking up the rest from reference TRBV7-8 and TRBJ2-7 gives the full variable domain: GAGVSQSPRYKVAKRGQDVALRCDPISGHVSLFWYQQALGQGPEFLTYFQNEAQLDKSGLPSDRFFAERPEGSVSTLKIQRTQQEDSAVYLCASSLEDRAYEQYFGPGTRLTVT.

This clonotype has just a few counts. The CDR3 sequence: CASTPRGAEDTQYF. The CDR3 DNA reads as TGTGCCAGCACCCCCCGGGGGGCCGAGGATACGCAGTATTTT. The chain is built from TRBV12-3 or TRBV12-4 and TRBJ2-3; possible D gene TRBD2, 7 bases. V gave up 7 bases and J gave up 6 bases, with 17 bases separating them. This CDR3 has 14 amino acids.

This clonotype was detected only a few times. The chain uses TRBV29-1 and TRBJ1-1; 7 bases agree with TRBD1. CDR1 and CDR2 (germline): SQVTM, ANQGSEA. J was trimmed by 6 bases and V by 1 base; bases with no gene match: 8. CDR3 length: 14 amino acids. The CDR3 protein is CSVEGFQGGAEAFF. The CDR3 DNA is TGCAGCGTTGAAGGGTTTCAGGGGGGGGCTGAAGCTTTCTTT. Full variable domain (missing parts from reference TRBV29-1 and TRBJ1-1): SAVISQKPSRDICQRGTSLTIQCQVDSQVTMMFWYRQQPGQSLTLIATANQGSEATYESGFVIDKFPISRPNLTFSTLTVSNMSPEDSSIYLCSVEGFQGGAEAFFGQGTRLTVV.

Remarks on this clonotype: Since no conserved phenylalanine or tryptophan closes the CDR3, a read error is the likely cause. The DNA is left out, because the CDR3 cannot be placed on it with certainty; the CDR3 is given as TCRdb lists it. Here the CDR3 reads CASSPGPLLFV. This chain links TRBV4-2 with TRBJ1-1; TRBD1, as called in the table, went unchecked against the DNA. The CDR3 adds up to 11 amino acids, both ends counted. Per germline, CDR1 LGHNA and CDR2 YNFKEQ.

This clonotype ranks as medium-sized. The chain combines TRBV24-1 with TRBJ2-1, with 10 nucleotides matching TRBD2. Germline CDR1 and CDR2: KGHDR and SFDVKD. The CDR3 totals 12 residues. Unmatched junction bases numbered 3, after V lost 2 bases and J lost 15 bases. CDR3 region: CATSDSSGSLFF. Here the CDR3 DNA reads TGTGCCACCAGTGATTCTAGCGGGAGTCTGTTCTTC.

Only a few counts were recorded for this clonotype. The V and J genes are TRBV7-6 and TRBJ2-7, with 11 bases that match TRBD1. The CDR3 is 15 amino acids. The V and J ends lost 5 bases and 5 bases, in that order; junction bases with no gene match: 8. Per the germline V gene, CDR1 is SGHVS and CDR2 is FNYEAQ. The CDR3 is CASSRRTGGIDEQYF. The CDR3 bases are TGTGCCAGCAGCCGACGGACAGGGGGCATCGACGAGCAGTACTTC.

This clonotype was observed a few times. The CDR3 sequence: CAISLSLAGVPGELFF. The DNA of the CDR3 is TGTGCCATCAGCCTATCCCTAGCGGGAGTTCCCGGGGAGCTGTTTTTT. The gene calls are TRBV10-3 and TRBJ2-2, with 10 bases fitting TRBD2. The CDR3 consists of 16 residues. Germline CDR1 is ENHRY and CDR2 is SYGVKD. Trimming at V came to 6 bases and at J to 6 bases, leaving 10 bases not matched to a gene.

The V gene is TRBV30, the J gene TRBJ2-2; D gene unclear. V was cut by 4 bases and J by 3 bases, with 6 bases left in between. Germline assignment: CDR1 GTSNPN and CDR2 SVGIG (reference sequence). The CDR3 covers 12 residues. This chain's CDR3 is CAWMVDTGELFF. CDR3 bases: TGTGCCTGGATGGTGGACACCGGGGAGCTGTTTTTT. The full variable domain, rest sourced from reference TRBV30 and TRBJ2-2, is SQTIHQWPATLVQPVGSPLSLECTVEGTSNPNLYWYRQAAGRGLQLLFYSVGIGQISSEVPQNLSASRPQDRQFILSSKKLLLSDSGFYLCAWMVDTGELFFGEGSRLTVL.

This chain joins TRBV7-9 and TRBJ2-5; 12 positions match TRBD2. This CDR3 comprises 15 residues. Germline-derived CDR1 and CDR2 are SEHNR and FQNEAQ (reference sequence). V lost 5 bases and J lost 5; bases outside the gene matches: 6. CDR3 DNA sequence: TGTGCCAGCAGCGAGAGGACTAGCGGGGTGGAGACCCAGTACTTC. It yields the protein CASSERTSGVETQYF.